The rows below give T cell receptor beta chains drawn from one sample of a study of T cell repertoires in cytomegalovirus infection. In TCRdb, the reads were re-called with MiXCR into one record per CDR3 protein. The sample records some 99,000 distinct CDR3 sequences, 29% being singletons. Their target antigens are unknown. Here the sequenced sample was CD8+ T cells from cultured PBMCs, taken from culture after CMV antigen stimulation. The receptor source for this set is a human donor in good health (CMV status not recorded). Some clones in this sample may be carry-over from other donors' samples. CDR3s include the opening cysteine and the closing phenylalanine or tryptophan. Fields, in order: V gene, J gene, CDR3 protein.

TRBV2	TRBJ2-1	CASPGVSSYNEQFF
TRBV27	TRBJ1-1	CASSGAALNTEAFF
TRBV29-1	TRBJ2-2	CSVEERGGGTGELFF
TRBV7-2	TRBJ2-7	CASSFGSGEYEQYF
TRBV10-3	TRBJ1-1	CAISESVSGPNTEAFF
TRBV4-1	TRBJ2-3	CASSQGVAAFSTDTQYF
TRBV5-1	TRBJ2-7	CASRFSSQGGSYEQYF
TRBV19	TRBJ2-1	CASSNRVEEQFF
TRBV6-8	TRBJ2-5	CASSYYGRVEQETQYF
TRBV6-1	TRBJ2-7	CASSYYRTAYEQYF
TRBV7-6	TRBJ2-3	CASSLAYRGLGTDTQYF
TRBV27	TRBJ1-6	CASRSSGVSSYNSPLHF
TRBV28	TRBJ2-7	CASSLFHEQYF
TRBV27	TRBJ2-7	CASTPQGTYEQYF
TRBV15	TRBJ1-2	CATSTDRGPAGYTF
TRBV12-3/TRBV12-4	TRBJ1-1	CASSSPWGTNKDTEAFF
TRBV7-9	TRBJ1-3	CASSPRDRDSGNTIYF
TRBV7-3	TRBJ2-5	CASSLNAGGLAEKETQYF
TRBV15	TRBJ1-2	CATSRDRVGDRGYTF
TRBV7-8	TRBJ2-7	CASSLAVGSYEQYF
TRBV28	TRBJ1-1	CASSKPGQGARNTEAFF
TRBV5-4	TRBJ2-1	CASREALAGDYNEQFF
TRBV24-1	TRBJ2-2	CATSRATGELFF
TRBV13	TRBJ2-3	CASSILAGSSTDTQYF
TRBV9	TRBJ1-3	CASSVGGSSGNTIYF
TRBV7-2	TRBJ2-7	CASSPGQSYEQYF
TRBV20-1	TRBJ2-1	CSARSMAGDAQQFF
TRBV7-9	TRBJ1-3	CASSRDGGNTIYF
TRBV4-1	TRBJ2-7	CASSQFGTGDYEQYF
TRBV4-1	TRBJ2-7	CASSHDQGSYEQYF
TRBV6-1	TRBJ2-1	CASSESGDRRDEQFF
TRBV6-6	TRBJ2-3	CASSLSGGASSTDTQYF
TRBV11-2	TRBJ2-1	CASSLVGLGPNEQFF
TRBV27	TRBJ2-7	CASSLQGVLYEQYF
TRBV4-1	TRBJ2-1	CASSHSRDSDEQFF
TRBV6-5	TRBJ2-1	CASSYSSGPSSYNEQFF
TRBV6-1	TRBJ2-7	CASRNVASYEQYF
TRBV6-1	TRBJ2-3	CASNPTSGGSGTQYF
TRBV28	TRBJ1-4	CASSLSDEGGEKLFF
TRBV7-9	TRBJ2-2	CASPERDPVTGELVF
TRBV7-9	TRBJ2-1	CASSRNNEQFF
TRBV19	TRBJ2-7	CASSPGGFVNEQYF
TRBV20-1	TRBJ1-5	CSARLGQGSWGNQPQHF
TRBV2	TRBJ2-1	CATRANSGGAENEQFF
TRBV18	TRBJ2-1	CASSPTGSYNEQFF
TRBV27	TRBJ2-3	CASSSRTGSFFSTDTQYF
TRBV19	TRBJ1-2	CASTTSGDRLTF
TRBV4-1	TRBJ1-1	CASSYDRGGTEAFF
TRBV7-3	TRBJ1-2	CASSLDPNDGGYTF
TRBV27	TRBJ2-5	CASSSTTGGWYQETQYF
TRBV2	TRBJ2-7	CASSDGVSYEQYF
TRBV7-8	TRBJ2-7	CASSPPSTPYEQYF
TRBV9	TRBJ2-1	CASSAPTEGALWNEQFF